A selection of T cell receptor beta chains follows, all from one sample in a study of CD8+CD57+ T cells in acquired aplastic anemia. One entry per CDR3 protein, called by TCRdb with MiXCR from the reads. The sample holds 90,000 to 120,000 distinct CDR3 sequences; roughly 51% are singletons and the top ten take roughly 31%. The specimen was sorted CD4+, CD8+, or CD8+CD57+ T cells (not recorded which) from PBMCs. The receptors derive from a human donor in good health, serving as a control. The CDR3 runs from the conserved cysteine through the conserved F or W. Fields, in order: V gene, D gene, clone size, J gene, CDR3 protein, CDR3 DNA. A D gene is named only where the DNA matches it firmly. A row's size may be missing; if present it is once, few, many or a size class.

v_call: TRBV11-1; d_call: TRBD1; clone_size: -; j_call: TRBJ2-5; cdr3_aa: CASSGGTGGSETQYF; cdr3_nt: TGTGCCAGCAGCGGCGGGACAGGGGGCTCGGAGACCCAGTACTTC
v_call: TRBV15; d_call: -; clone_size: -; j_call: TRBJ2-5; cdr3_aa: CATSRAGSGETQYF; cdr3_nt: TGTGCCACCAGCAGGGCGGGTAGCGGTGAGACCCAGTACTTC
v_call: TRBV7-9; d_call: -; clone_size: -; j_call: TRBJ2-7; cdr3_aa: CAGSLTAAYEQYF; cdr3_nt: TGTGCCGGCAGCTTAACCGCAGCCTACGAGCAGTACTTC
v_call: TRBV20-1; d_call: -; clone_size: -; j_call: TRBJ2-7; cdr3_aa: CSARPVYEQYF; cdr3_nt: TGCAGTGCTAGACCGGTCTACGAGCAGTACTTC
v_call: TRBV25-1; d_call: -; clone_size: -; j_call: TRBJ1-6; cdr3_aa: CASSPGGAGSSHNSPLHF; cdr3_nt: TGTGCCAGCAGCCCGGGCGGGGCGGGGAGCTCCCATAATTCACCCCTCCACTTC
v_call: TRBV19; d_call: -; clone_size: -; j_call: TRBJ1-2; cdr3_aa: CASSIDRGDGYTF; cdr3_nt: TGTGCCAGTAGTATAGACAGGGGAGACGGCTACACCTTC
v_call: TRBV5-1; d_call: -; clone_size: many; j_call: TRBJ2-3; cdr3_aa: CASSPGTHRTDTQYF; cdr3_nt: TGCGCCAGCAGCCCCGGGACACACCGCACAGATACGCAGTATTTT
v_call: TRBV9; d_call: TRBD2; clone_size: many; j_call: TRBJ2-3; cdr3_aa: CASSASGEATDTQYF; cdr3_nt: TGTGCCAGCAGCGCCAGCGGGGAGGCCACAGATACGCAGTATTTT
v_call: TRBV20-1; d_call: -; clone_size: few; j_call: TRBJ1-5; cdr3_aa: CSARDPSGQPQHF; cdr3_nt: TGCAGTGCTAGAGATCCCAGTGGTCAGCCCCAGCATTTT
v_call: TRBV29-1; d_call: -; clone_size: few; j_call: TRBJ1-2; cdr3_aa: CSVELTVYGYTF; cdr3_nt: TGCAGCGTTGAGCTGACAGTCTATGGCTACACCTTC
v_call: TRBV10-1; d_call: -; clone_size: many; j_call: TRBJ1-2; cdr3_aa: CASSEERENGYTF; cdr3_nt: TGCGCCAGCAGTGAGGAGAGGGAAAATGGCTACACCTTC
v_call: TRBV10-2; d_call: TRBD1; clone_size: few; j_call: TRBJ2-7; cdr3_aa: CASSATGGDEQYF; cdr3_nt: TGCGCCAGCAGTGCCACAGGGGGCGACGAGCAGTACTTC
v_call: TRBV29-1; d_call: TRBD2; clone_size: -; j_call: TRBJ2-1; cdr3_aa: CSVATSGVYNEQFF; cdr3_nt: TGCAGCGTAGCGACTAGCGGGGTGTACAATGAGCAGTTCTTC
v_call: TRBV5-1; d_call: -; clone_size: -; j_call: TRBJ1-5; cdr3_aa: CASSSGGNQPQHF; cdr3_nt: TGCGCCAGCAGCTCCGGGGGCAATCAGCCCCAGCATTTT
v_call: TRBV20-1; d_call: -; clone_size: few; j_call: TRBJ1-2; cdr3_aa: CSARDGYTF; cdr3_nt: TGCAGTGCTAGAGATGGCTACACCTTC
v_call: TRBV29-1; d_call: TRBD1; clone_size: -; j_call: TRBJ2-3; cdr3_aa: CSVSGQGRGDTQYF; cdr3_nt: TGCAGCGTATCGGGACAGGGACGAGGAGATACGCAGTATTTT
v_call: TRBV7-3; d_call: -; clone_size: once; j_call: TRBJ2-3; cdr3_aa: CASSTPTGMGDTQYF; cdr3_nt: TGTGCCAGCAGCACGCCGACGGGGATGGGGGATACGCAGTATTTT
v_call: TRBV5-1; d_call: -; clone_size: many; j_call: TRBJ1-2; cdr3_aa: CASSLGSGNNYGYTF; cdr3_nt: TGCGCCAGCAGCTTGGGGTCAGGGAATAACTATGGCTACACCTTC
v_call: TRBV2; d_call: TRBD2; clone_size: many; j_call: TRBJ2-7; cdr3_aa: CARETSGGAEQYF; cdr3_nt: TGTGCCAGGGAGACTAGCGGGGGGGCCGAGCAGTACTTC
v_call: TRBV7-2; d_call: -; clone_size: -; j_call: TRBJ1-2; cdr3_aa: CASSFGTIEGYTF; cdr3_nt: TGTGCCAGCAGCTTCGGGACGATAGAAGGCTACACCTTC
v_call: TRBV20-1; d_call: TRBD1; clone_size: few; j_call: TRBJ2-3; cdr3_aa: CSARDLYRGSYTDTQYF; cdr3_nt: TGCAGTGCTAGAGATCTTTACAGGGGGTCATACACAGATACGCAGTATTTT
v_call: TRBV20-1; d_call: -; clone_size: -; j_call: TRBJ1-3; cdr3_aa: CSARISGGDGNTIYF; cdr3_nt: TGCAGTGCTAGAATAAGCGGGGGGGATGGAAACACCATATATTTT
v_call: TRBV5-6; d_call: -; clone_size: many; j_call: TRBJ2-1; cdr3_aa: CASSITGNEQFF; cdr3_nt: TGTGCCAGCAGCATCACAGGGAATGAGCAGTTCTTC
v_call: TRBV2; d_call: -; clone_size: -; j_call: TRBJ1-6; cdr3_aa: CASLEGGISPLHF; cdr3_nt: TGTGCCAGCCTTGAAGGCGGTATTTCACCCCTCCACTTT
v_call: TRBV25-1; d_call: -; clone_size: -; j_call: TRBJ1-1; cdr3_aa: CASSESSYPGDTEAFF; cdr3_nt: TGTGCCAGCAGTGAATCTTCGTATCCAGGGGACACTGAAGCTTTCTTT
v_call: TRBV10-3; d_call: -; clone_size: -; j_call: TRBJ2-5; cdr3_aa: CASSNTVRETQYF; cdr3_nt: TGTGCCAGCAGCAACACGGTCAGGGAGACCCAGTACTTC
v_call: TRBV20-1; d_call: TRBD2; clone_size: -; j_call: TRBJ2-3; cdr3_aa: CSASGRGTDTQYF; cdr3_nt: TGCAGTGCGAGCGGGAGGGGCACAGATACGCAGTATTTT
v_call: TRBV20-1; d_call: TRBD2; clone_size: many; j_call: TRBJ2-1; cdr3_aa: CSASRLAGPNEQFF; cdr3_nt: TGCAGTGCTAGCAGGCTAGCGGGGCCCAATGAGCAGTTCTTC
v_call: TRBV9; d_call: -; clone_size: many; j_call: TRBJ2-3; cdr3_aa: CASSLLRSGPDTQYF; cdr3_nt: TGTGCCAGCAGCCTTTTACGGAGTGGGCCAGATACGCAGTATTTT
v_call: TRBV19; d_call: TRBD1; clone_size: many; j_call: TRBJ2-1; cdr3_aa: CASSPTGGGYNEQFF; cdr3_nt: TGTGCCAGTAGCCCGACAGGGGGAGGGTACAATGAGCAGTTCTTC
v_call: TRBV15; d_call: TRBD1; clone_size: -; j_call: TRBJ1-2; cdr3_aa: CATSRALTGVSNYGYTF; cdr3_nt: TGTGCCACCAGCAGGGCCTTGACAGGGGTCTCGAACTATGGCTACACCTTC
v_call: TRBV20-1; d_call: -; clone_size: -; j_call: TRBJ1-4; cdr3_aa: CSARAQGAGLFF; cdr3_nt: TGCAGTGCTAGGGCACAGGGAGCCGGACTGTTTTTT
v_call: TRBV10-3; d_call: TRBD2; clone_size: -; j_call: TRBJ2-3; cdr3_aa: CAISESGRGDADTQYF; cdr3_nt: TGTGCCATCAGTGAGTCTGGGCGGGGGGATGCAGATACGCAGTATTTT
v_call: TRBV30; d_call: TRBD1; clone_size: few; j_call: TRBJ2-3; cdr3_aa: CAWSTGVGTDTQYF; cdr3_nt: TGTGCCTGGAGTACAGGGGTAGGCACAGATACGCAGTATTTT
v_call: TRBV15; d_call: -; clone_size: -; j_call: TRBJ1-2; cdr3_aa: CATSRGRGGLSYTF; cdr3_nt: TGTGCCACCAGCAGGGGCCGGGGGGGGTTAAGCTACACCTTC
v_call: TRBV10-1; d_call: TRBD1; clone_size: -; j_call: TRBJ2-5; cdr3_aa: CASSWDRGRETQYF; cdr3_nt: TGCGCCAGCAGTTGGGACAGGGGGCGTGAGACCCAGTACTTC
v_call: TRBV29-1; d_call: -; clone_size: -; j_call: TRBJ2-7; cdr3_aa: CSVGGGQLLPEQYF; cdr3_nt: TGCAGCGTTGGAGGCGGGCAGCTTCTCCCGGAGCAGTACTTC
v_call: TRBV12-3/TRBV12-4; d_call: TRBD1; clone_size: many; j_call: TRBJ2-7; cdr3_aa: CASSTTGTGFEQYF; cdr3_nt: TGTGCCAGCAGTACGACCGGGACAGGGTTCGAGCAGTACTTC
v_call: TRBV6-2/TRBV6-3; d_call: -; clone_size: -; j_call: TRBJ1-1; cdr3_aa: CASSYGLWNTEAFF; cdr3_nt: TGTGCCAGCAGTTACGGCCTATGGAACACTGAAGCTTTCTTT
v_call: TRBV12-5; d_call: -; clone_size: many; j_call: TRBJ2-7; cdr3_aa: CASGLDDKGGFSSYEQYF; cdr3_nt: TGTGCTAGTGGTCTGGATGACAAAGGAGGATTTAGCTCCTACGAGCAGTACTTC
v_call: TRBV7-9; d_call: TRBD1; clone_size: many; j_call: TRBJ1-1; cdr3_aa: CASSPSLHGTDRTEAFF; cdr3_nt: TGTGCCAGCAGCCCTTCCCTTCATGGGACAGATCGGACTGAAGCTTTCTTT